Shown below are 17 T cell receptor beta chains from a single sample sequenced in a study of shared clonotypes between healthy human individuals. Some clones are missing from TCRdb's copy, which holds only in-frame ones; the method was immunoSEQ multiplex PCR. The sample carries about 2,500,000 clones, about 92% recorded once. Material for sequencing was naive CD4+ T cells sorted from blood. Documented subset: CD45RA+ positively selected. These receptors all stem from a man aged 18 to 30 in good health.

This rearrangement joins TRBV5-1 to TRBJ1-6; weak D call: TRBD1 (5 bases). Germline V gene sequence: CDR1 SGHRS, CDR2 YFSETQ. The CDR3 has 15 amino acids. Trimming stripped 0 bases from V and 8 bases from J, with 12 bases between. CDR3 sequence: CASSLAGGVYSPLHF. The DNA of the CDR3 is TGCGCCAGCAGCTTGGCGGGGGGGGTTTATTCACCCCTCCACTTT.

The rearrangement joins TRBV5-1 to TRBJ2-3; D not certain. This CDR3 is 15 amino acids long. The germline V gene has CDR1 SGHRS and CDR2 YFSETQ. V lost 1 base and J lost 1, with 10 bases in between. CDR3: CASSLISERTDTQYF. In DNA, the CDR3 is TGCGCCAGCAGCTTGATATCGGAACGCACAGATACGCAGTATTTT.

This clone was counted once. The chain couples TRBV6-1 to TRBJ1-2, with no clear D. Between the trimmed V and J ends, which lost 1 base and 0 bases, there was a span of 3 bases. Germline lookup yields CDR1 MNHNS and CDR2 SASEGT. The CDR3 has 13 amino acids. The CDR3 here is CASSEVANYGYTF. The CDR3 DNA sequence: TGTGCCAGCAGTGAAGTAGCTAACTATGGCTACACCTTC.

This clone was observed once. CDR3 in amino acids: CASSLPIQGARSGNTIYF. CDR3 sequence (DNA): TGTGCCAGCAGCTTACCTATACAGGGGGCGCGATCTGGAAACACCATATATTTT. The genes are TRBV7-9 and TRBJ1-3; 9 nucleotides agree with TRBD1. The CDR3 loop spans 18 amino acids. Germline V CDR1 and CDR2: SEHNR, FQNEAQ (reference sequence). After removal of 2 bases from V and 1 base from J, the junction contained 9 bases not matched to a gene. Based on the CDR3 plus reference TRBV7-9 and TRBJ1-3, the full variable domain is DTGVSQNPRHKITKRGQNVTFRCDPISEHNRLYWYRQTLGQGPEFLTYFQNEAQLEKSRLLSDRFSAERPKGSFSTLEIQRTEQGDSAMYLCASSLPIQGARSGNTIYFGEGSWLTVV.

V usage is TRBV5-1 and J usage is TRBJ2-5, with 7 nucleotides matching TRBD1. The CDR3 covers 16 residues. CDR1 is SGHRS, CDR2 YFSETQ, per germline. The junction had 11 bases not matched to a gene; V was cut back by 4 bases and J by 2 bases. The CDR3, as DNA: TGCGCCAGCAGCCTCTACGGACAGGACGGTCAAGAGACCCAGTACTTC. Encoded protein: CASSLYGQDGQETQYF.

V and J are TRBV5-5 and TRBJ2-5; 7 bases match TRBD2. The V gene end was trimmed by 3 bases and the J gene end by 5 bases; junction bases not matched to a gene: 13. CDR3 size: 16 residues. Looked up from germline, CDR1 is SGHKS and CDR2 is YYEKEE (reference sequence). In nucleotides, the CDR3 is TGTGCCAGCAGCTCCCAGTCGGGGAGGGGTCTTGAGACCCAGTACTTC. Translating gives CASSSQSGRGLETQYF.

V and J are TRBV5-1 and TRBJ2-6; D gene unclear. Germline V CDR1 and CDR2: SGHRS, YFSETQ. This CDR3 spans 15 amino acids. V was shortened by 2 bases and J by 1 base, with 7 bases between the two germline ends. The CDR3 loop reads CASSFAVSGANVLTF. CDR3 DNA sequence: TGCGCCAGCAGCTTTGCAGTTTCTGGGGCCAACGTCCTGACTTTC.

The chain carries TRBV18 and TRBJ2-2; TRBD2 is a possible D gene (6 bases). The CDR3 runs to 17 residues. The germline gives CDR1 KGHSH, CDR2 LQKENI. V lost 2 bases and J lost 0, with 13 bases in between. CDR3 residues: CASSPRSGDTNTGELFF. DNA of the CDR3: TGTGCCAGCTCACCAAGGTCGGGGGATACGAACACCGGGGAGCTGTTTTTT.

CDR3 sequence (DNA): TGTGACTGGCGGGACATCTCCTACGAGCAGTACTTC. Translated, it gives CDWRDISYEQYF. The rearrangement uses TRBV6-5 and TRBJ2-7; D assignment may be TRBD1 or TRBD2 (6 bases each). Germline V gene sequence: CDR1 MNHEY, CDR2 SVGAGI. CDR3 length: 12 amino acids.

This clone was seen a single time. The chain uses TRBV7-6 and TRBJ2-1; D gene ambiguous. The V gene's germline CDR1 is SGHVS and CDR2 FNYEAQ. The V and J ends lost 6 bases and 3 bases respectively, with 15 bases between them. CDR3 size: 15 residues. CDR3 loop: CASSLTAYSYNEQFF. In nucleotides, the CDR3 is TGTGCCAGCAGTCTGACGGCTTATAGCTACAATGAGCAGTTCTTC.

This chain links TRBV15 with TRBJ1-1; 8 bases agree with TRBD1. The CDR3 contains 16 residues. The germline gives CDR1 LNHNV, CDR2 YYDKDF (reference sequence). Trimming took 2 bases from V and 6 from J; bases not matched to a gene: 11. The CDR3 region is CATSRLTGAVHAEAFF. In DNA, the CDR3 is TGTGCCACCAGCAGATTGACAGGGGCGGTCCACGCTGAAGCTTTCTTT.

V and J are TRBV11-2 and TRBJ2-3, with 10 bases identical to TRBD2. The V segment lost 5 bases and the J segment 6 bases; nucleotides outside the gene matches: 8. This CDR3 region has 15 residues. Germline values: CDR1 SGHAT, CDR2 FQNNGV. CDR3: CASSNLAGATDTQYF. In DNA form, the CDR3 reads TGTGCCAGCAGCAACCTAGCGGGAGCAACCGATACGCAGTATTTT. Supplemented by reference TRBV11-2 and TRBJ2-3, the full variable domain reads EAGVAQSPRYKIIEKRQSVAFWCNPISGHATLYWYQQILGQGPKLLIQFQNNGVVDDSQLPKDRFSAERLKGVDSTLKIQPAKLEDSAVYLCASSNLAGATDTQYFGPGTRLTVL.

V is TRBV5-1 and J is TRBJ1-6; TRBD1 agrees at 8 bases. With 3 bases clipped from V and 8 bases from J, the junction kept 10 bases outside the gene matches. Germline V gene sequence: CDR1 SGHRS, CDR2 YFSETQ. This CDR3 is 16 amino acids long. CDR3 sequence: CASSSSYDRGDSPLHF. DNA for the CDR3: TGCGCCAGCAGCTCCTCCTATGACAGGGGTGATTCACCCCTCCACTTT.

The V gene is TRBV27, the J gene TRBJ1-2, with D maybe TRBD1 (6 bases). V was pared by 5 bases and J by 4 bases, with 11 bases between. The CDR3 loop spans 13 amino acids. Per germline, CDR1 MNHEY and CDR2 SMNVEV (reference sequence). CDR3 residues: CASSPAGVYGYTF. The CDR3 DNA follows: TGTGCCAGCAGTCCGGCAGGGGTCTATGGCTACACCTTC.

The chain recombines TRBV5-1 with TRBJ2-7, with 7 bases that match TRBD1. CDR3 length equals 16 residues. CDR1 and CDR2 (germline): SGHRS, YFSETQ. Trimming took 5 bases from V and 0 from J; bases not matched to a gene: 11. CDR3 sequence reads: CASSSTRDSGSYEQYF. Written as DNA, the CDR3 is TGCGCCAGCAGTTCAACCCGGGACAGCGGCTCCTACGAGCAGTACTTC. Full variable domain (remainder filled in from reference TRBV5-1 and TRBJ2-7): KAGVTQTPRYLIKTRGQQVTLSCSPISGHRSVSWYQQTPGQGLQFLFEYFSETQRNKGNFPGRFSGRQFSNSRSEMNVSTLELGDSALYLCASSSTRDSGSYEQYFGPGTRLTVT.

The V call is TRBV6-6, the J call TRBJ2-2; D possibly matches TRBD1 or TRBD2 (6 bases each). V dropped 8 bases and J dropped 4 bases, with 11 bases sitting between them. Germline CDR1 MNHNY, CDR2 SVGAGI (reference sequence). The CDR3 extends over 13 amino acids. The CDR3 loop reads CASGGGGTGELFF. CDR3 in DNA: TGTGCCAGCGGAGGAGGGGGCACCGGGGAGCTGTTTTTT.

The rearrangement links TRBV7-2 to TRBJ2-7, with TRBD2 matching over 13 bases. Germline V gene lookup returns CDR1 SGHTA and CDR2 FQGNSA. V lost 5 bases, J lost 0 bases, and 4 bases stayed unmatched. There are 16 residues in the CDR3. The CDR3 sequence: CASSPGTSGDSYEQYF. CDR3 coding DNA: TGTGCCAGCAGCCCTGGGACTAGCGGGGACTCCTACGAGCAGTACTTC.